A single sample gave rise to the 21 T cell receptor beta chains below, sequenced in a study of cytomegalovirus exposure and HLA in healthy donors. 13 Jbeta primers and 60 Vbeta primers were used for the PCR. The data were produced by immunoSEQ multiplex PCR, yet TCRdb's version contains in-frame clones alone and is incomplete. This sample has 150,000 to 200,000 clones, with roughly four fifths found just once. Sequencing was carried out using PBMCs. All receptors come from a male donor in good health and CMV-seronegative.

This sequence joins TRBV9 and TRBJ1-4; D not resolved. CDR1 is SGDLS, CDR2 YYNGEE, per germline. This CDR3 contains 15 residues. V gave up 4 bases and J gave up 1 base, with 11 bases separating them. This CDR3 reads CASSPREGTNEKLFF. The DNA for the CDR3 is TGTGCCAGCAGCCCCCGAGAGGGAACTAATGAAAAACTGTTTTTT.

V and J are TRBV29-1 and TRBJ1-5; D remains ambiguous. Trimming left V 0 bases short and J 5 bases short, with 11 bases between. Germline CDR1 and CDR2: SQVTM and ANQGSEA. The length of the CDR3 is 14 residues. CDR3 bases: TGCAGCGTTGAAGATCGTAACTTAGATCAGCCCCAGCATTTT. Its protein is CSVEDRNLDQPQHF.

The rearrangement uses TRBV14 and TRBJ2-6; TRBD1 matches at 7 bases. This CDR3 contains 16 residues. Germline V gene data show CDR1 as SGHDN and CDR2 as FVKESK. J lost 2 bases, V lost 0 bases, and 1 base had no gene match. The CDR3 nucleotides are TGTGCCAGCAGCCAAGATCAGGGGGCTGGGGCCAACGTCCTGACTTTC. Its translation is CASSQDQGAGANVLTF.

Only one count was recorded for this clone. This sequence joins TRBV30 and TRBJ1-1; TRBD1 agrees at 7 bases. CDR1 is GTSNPN and CDR2 is SVGIG in the germline V gene (reference sequence). The CDR3 contains 14 residues. The ends lost 0 bases at V and 3 bases at J; junction bases unmatched: 4. The CDR3 sequence is CAWSVQGFHTEAFF. In DNA form, the CDR3 reads TGTGCCTGGAGTGTACAGGGGTTCCACACTGAAGCTTTCTTT. Full variable domain (rest looked up from reference TRBV30 and TRBJ1-1): SQTIHQWPATLVQPVGSPLSLECTVEGTSNPNLYWYRQAAGRGLQLLFYSVGIGQISSEVPQNLSASRPQDRQFILSSKKLLLSDSGFYLCAWSVQGFHTEAFFGQGTRLTVV.

The J gene is TRBJ2-5, the V gene TRBV6-1; 14 bases fit TRBD2. The last part of the DNA fits TRBJ2-7 better; the J call may be wrong. The CDR3 contains 16 residues. In germline, CDR1 is MNHNS, CDR2 SASEGT. The CDR3 coding sequence is TGTGCCAGCAGTGAAGCGGGGACTAGCGGGAGCTTCGAGCAGTACTTC. Amino acid sequence: CASSEAGTSGSFEQYF.

In this sample, this clone turned up a few times. J is TRBJ1-3 and V is TRBV28; no clear D. The CDR3 loop spans 13 amino acids. The V and J ends lost 5 bases and 0 bases respectively, with 5 bases between them. The germline gives CDR1 MDHEN, CDR2 SYDVKM. The CDR3 sequence is CASSTNSGNTIYF. The CDR3, as DNA: TGTGCCAGCAGTACTAACTCTGGAAACACCATATATTTT. Supplemented by reference TRBV28 and TRBJ1-3, the full variable domain reads DVKVTQSSRYLVKRTGEKVFLECVQDMDHENMFWYRQDPGLGLRLIYFSYDVKMKEKGDIPEGYSVSREKKERFSLILESASTNQTSMYLCASSTNSGNTIYFGEGSWLTVV.

This clone showed up just once. The genes are TRBV19 and TRBJ1-2, with TRBD1 matching over 9 bases. The CDR3 runs to 15 residues. Germline assignment: CDR1 LNHDA and CDR2 SQIVND (reference sequence). Unmatched junction bases numbered 3, after V lost 4 bases and J lost 0 bases. The CDR3 DNA reads as TGTGCCAGTAGTAAAACAGGGGGCACTAACTATGGCTACACCTTC. It translates to CASSKTGGTNYGYTF.

Worth noting for this clone: Relative to the germline gene, one junction end is altered; a read error may explain this. This chain uses TRBV9 with TRBJ1-3, with TRBD1 identical over 9 bases. This CDR3 contains 14 residues. Germline CDR1 is SGDLS and CDR2 is YYNGEE. The CDR3 reads CASSVGTGVNAIYF. The CDR3 DNA reads as TGTGCCAGCAGCGTAGGGACAGGGGTAAACGCCATATATTTT.

The V gene is TRBV19, the J gene TRBJ1-1; D ambiguous. This CDR3 region has 16 residues. Trimming stripped 4 bases from V and 0 bases from J, with 15 bases between. Per the germline V gene, CDR1 is LNHDA and CDR2 is SQIVND (reference sequence). The CDR3 DNA reads TGTGCCAGTAGTAAACCGAGCATATATATGAACACTGAAGCTTTCTTT. It is translated as CASSKPSIYMNTEAFF.

The rearrangement joins TRBV9 to TRBJ2-5; 8 bases match TRBD1. Trimming removed 4 bases from V and 5 bases from J; junction bases left unmatched: 4. Looked up from germline, CDR1 is SGDLS and CDR2 is YYNGEE. This CDR3 contains 13 residues. The CDR3 is CASSPTGEETQYF. The CDR3 coding sequence is TGTGCCAGCAGCCCGACAGGGGAGGAGACCCAGTACTTC.

The chain couples TRBV7-2 to TRBJ2-1, with D possibly matching TRBD1 (6 bases). V was pared by 5 bases and J by 8 bases, with 28 bases between. Germline V gives CDR1 SGHTA, CDR2 FQGNSA. This CDR3 is 18 amino acids long. DNA of the CDR3: TGTGCCAGCAGCGGGAGAGGCGTCAGGGGCTATCCTAAGGATGAGCAGTTCTTC. It encodes CASSGRGVRGYPKDEQFF.

This sequence joins TRBV28 and TRBJ1-5; tentative D call: TRBD1 (6 bases). Germline-derived CDR1 and CDR2 are MDHEN and SYDVKM. V dropped 5 bases and J dropped 11 bases, with 19 bases sitting between them. The CDR3 runs to 14 residues. This CDR3 is CASSPLSRGPAQHF. CDR3 nucleotide sequence: TGTGCCAGCAGTCCGCTCTCCAGGGGCCCCGCCCAGCATTTT.

The V call is TRBV28, the J call TRBJ2-2; 8 positions agree with TRBD1. This CDR3 region has 16 residues. The V segment lost 3 bases and the J segment 4 bases; nucleotides outside the gene matches: 7. Germline V gene data show CDR1 as MDHEN and CDR2 as SYDVKM. The CDR3 coding sequence is TGTGCCAGCAGTTTCAGGACAGGGAGCCTCACCGGGGAGCTGTTTTTT. Its translation is CASSFRTGSLTGELFF.

The CDR3 bases are TGTGCCTGGAGTACTAGCGGGAGTGCGACAGATACGCAGTATTTT. Translation: CAWSTSGSATDTQYF. The chain combines TRBV30 with TRBJ2-3; 11 nucleotides line up with TRBD2. In germline, CDR1 is GTSNPN, CDR2 SVGIG (reference sequence). V shed 2 bases and J 3 bases; nucleotides not matched to a gene: 4. CDR3 length equals 15 residues.

The DNA for the CDR3 is TGTGCCAGCAGTCCCAGGGGTCCCTACGAGCAGTACTTC. This encodes CASSPRGPYEQYF. The chain has TRBV27 and TRBJ2-7; D possibly corresponds to TRBD1 (6 bases). V was clipped by 5 bases and J by 2 bases, with 10 bases between them. Germline V gene data show CDR1 as MNHEY and CDR2 as SMNVEV (reference sequence). This CDR3 spans 13 amino acids.

This chain joins TRBV5-1 and TRBJ2-4, with D uncertain. Germline V gives CDR1 SGHRS, CDR2 YFSETQ. The V end was cut by 4 bases, the J end by 7 bases, with 15 bases between. The CDR3 length is 14 residues. The CDR3 DNA reads as TGCGCCAGCAGCCCCCTTAATTTGGCTAACATTCAGTACTTC. Translating it yields CASSPLNLANIQYF.

The CDR3 here is CASSPRDRSYEQYF. DNA for the CDR3: TGTGCCAGCAGTCCGCGGGACAGAAGCTACGAGCAGTACTTC. The chain combines TRBV28 with TRBJ2-7; possible D gene TRBD1, 7 bases. Germline V gene data show CDR1 as MDHEN and CDR2 as SYDVKM. V lost 5 bases and J 3 bases, leaving 14 bases between the germline ends. This CDR3 is 14 amino acids long.

In nucleotides, the CDR3 is TGCGCCAGCAGTGACGGCGGGAGTACCCATGAGCAGTTCTTC. Translation gives CASSDGGSTHEQFF. J is TRBJ2-1 and V is TRBV10-2; 7 positions match TRBD2. The trim removed 3 bases at V and 8 bases at J, leaving 7 bases unmatched. This CDR3 is built from 14 residues. CDR1 is WSHSY and CDR2 is SAAADI in the germline V gene.

The chain couples TRBV27 to TRBJ1-5, with a tentative D call TRBD1 (5 bases). Trimming removed 11 bases from V and 4 bases from J, with 18 bases in between. The CDR3 length is 14 residues. CDR1 and CDR2 (germline): MNHEY, SMNVEV (reference sequence). The CDR3 nucleotides read TGTGCCGCAGCACGTCCAGGGCCTAATCAGCCCCAGCATTTT. Translated: CAAARPGPNQPQHF.

The rearrangement links TRBV27 to TRBJ2-7, with TRBD2 matching 13 bases. J lost 2 bases, V lost 5 bases, and 6 bases had no gene match. CDR3 length: 16 residues. Germline V lookup: CDR1 MNHEY, CDR2 SMNVEV (reference sequence). The CDR3 nucleotides read TGTGCCAGCAGTGCCCCGGGACTAGCGGGAACCTACGAGCAGTACTTC. It codes for CASSAPGLAGTYEQYF.

The chain combines TRBV7-2 with TRBJ1-2; possibly TRBD1 for D (5 bases). CDR1 and CDR2 (germline): SGHTA, FQGNSA. CDR3 length equals 15 residues. Deletions cut 6 bases from V and 8 bases from J, with 22 bases between. Written as DNA, the CDR3 is TGTGCCAGCAGTATGGCGAAGGGGCTGGGTAAGGGCTACACCTTC. Protein product: CASSMAKGLGKGYTF.